The rows below give T cell receptor beta chains drawn from one sample of a study of blood T cells in healthy people across ages. TCRdb analysed the 5' RACE reads with MiXCR anew, one entry per CDR3 protein. Of some 900,000 distinct CDR3 sequences listed, more than 25% were seen once; the top ten hold roughly a sixth. Input material: blood. Receptor source: a woman older than 75 in good health. CDR3s include the opening cysteine and the closing phenylalanine or tryptophan. A D gene is named only where the DNA matches it firmly. The listing skips clone size in some rows; elsewhere it reads once, few, many or a size class.

CASSQDWGQVFFDYGYTF TGCGCCAGCAGCCAAGATTGGGGGCAGGTCTTTTTTGACTATGGCTACACCTTC TRBJ1-2 TRBV4-3 few . 18
CASSLPPYRGGTEAFF TGTGCCAGCAGCTTACCTCCGTACAGGGGGGGCACTGAAGCTTTCTTT TRBJ1-1 TRBV7-8 few TRBD1 16
CASSPGIGGLFF TGCGCCAGCAGCCCGGGCATCGGGGGGCTGTTTTTT TRBJ2-2 TRBV5-1 . . 12
CASSPRLAGDIQYF TGTGCCAGCAGTCCCCGACTAGCTGGGGACATTCAGTACTTC TRBJ2-4 TRBV27 many TRBD2 14
CASSDLSGGGKNIQYF TGTGCCAGCAGTGATCTTAGCGGGGGGGGTAAAAACATTCAGTACTTC TRBJ2-4 TRBV2 . TRBD2 16
CASSPTGTPYNEQFF TGTGCCAGCAGCCCTACAGGAACCCCTTACAATGAGCAGTTCTTC TRBJ2-1 TRBV12-3/TRBV12-4 once . 15
CASSLETAQETQFF TGTGCCAGCAGCTTAGAGACAGCCCAAGAGACCCAGTTCTTC TRBJ2-1 TRBV7-2 . . 14
CASSTTGGGVTEAFF TGTGCCAGCAGCACTACAGGGGGTGGGGTCACTGAAGCTTTCTTT TRBJ1-1 TRBV7-2 . TRBD1 15
CSAKTYGYTF TGCAGTGCTAAAACATATGGCTACACCTTC TRBJ1-2 TRBV20-1 many . 10
CASSRGLSEQCF TGTGCCAGCAGTAGGGGGTTGTCCGAGCAGTGCTTC TRBJ2-7 TRBV2 . . 12
CASSQLPGTVGIYGYTF TGTGCCAGCAGCCAATTACCCGGGACGGTGGGAATCTATGGCTACACCTTC TRBJ1-2 TRBV14 . . 17
CASSAGTGNSPLHF TGTGCCAGCAGCGCGGGGACCGGTAATTCACCCCTCCACTTT TRBJ1-6 TRBV7-2 many . 14
CASSQVRGAVAKNIQYF TGCGCCAGCAGCCAAGTTAGGGGGGCAGTAGCCAAAAACATTCAGTACTTC TRBJ2-4 TRBV4-3 many . 17
CASRVGSGYNEQFF TGTGCCAGCAGGGTAGGTTCAGGGTACAATGAGCAGTTCTTC TRBJ2-1 TRBV7-9 . . 14
CASSSGPYEGYTF TGTGCCAGCAGCTCAGGACCCTATGAAGGCTACACCTTC TRBJ1-2 TRBV7-2 many . 13
CASSLSGYADYTF TGCGCCAGCAGCTTGAGTGGATACGCGGACTACACCTTC TRBJ1-2 TRBV5-1 few . 13
CASSLSGSRRNSEAFF TGCGCCAGCAGCCTAAGCGGTTCTAGGAGGAACTCTGAAGCTTTCTTT TRBJ1-1 TRBV4-1 . . 16
CGAREGRRYGYTF TGCGGTGCTAGAGAGGGACGTAGGTATGGCTACACCTTC TRBJ1-2 TRBV20-1 . . 13
CASIKYLGLAEAFF TGTGCCAGCATCAAATATTTAGGGTTAGCTGAAGCTTTCTTT TRBJ1-1 TRBV6-1 . . 14
CASSDSGGYGYTF TGTGCCAGCAGCGATTCGGGCGGCTATGGCTACACCTTC TRBJ1-2 TRBV9 . . 13
CASSLVQGSTDTQYF TGTGCCAGCAGCTTAGTACAGGGTAGCACAGATACGCAGTATTTT TRBJ2-3 TRBV7-9 many . 15
CASSWTNQPQHF TGTGCCAGCAGCTGGACGAATCAGCCCCAGCATTTT TRBJ1-5 TRBV12-3/TRBV12-4 many . 12
CAWRGDRGYEQYF TGTGCCTGGAGGGGGGACAGGGGCTACGAGCAGTACTTC TRBJ2-7 TRBV30 . TRBD1 13
CSVEGEGLLGGYTF TGCAGCGTTGAAGGAGAGGGACTGCTGGGTGGCTACACCTTC TRBJ1-2 TRBV29-1 few . 14
CSASTASSYNEQFF TGCAGTGCCAGCACCGCAAGCTCTTACAATGAGCAGTTCTTC TRBJ2-1 TRBV20-1 many . 14
CASSQAGQGDSPLHF TGCGCCAGCAGCCAAGCGGGACAGGGCGATTCACCCCTCCACTTT TRBJ1-6 TRBV4-3 many TRBD1 15
CASSFFEGDPTYEQYF TGTGCCAGCAGTTTTTTCGAAGGGGACCCAACCTACGAGCAGTACTTC TRBJ2-7 TRBV27 many . 16
CASSQEWGGSAYEQYF TGCGCCAGCAGCCAAGAATGGGGCGGCTCAGCCTACGAGCAGTACTTC TRBJ2-7 TRBV4-1 many . 16
CASSSQIDWNGGEQFF TGTGCCAGCAGCTCCCAGATTGACTGGAACGGAGGTGAGCAGTTCTTC TRBJ2-1 TRBV12-1 few . 16
CASSLTGTGWHEQFF TGTGCCAGCAGCTTAACCGGGACAGGGTGGCATGAGCAGTTCTTC TRBJ2-1 TRBV28 . TRBD1 15
CASSFGSTTYNEQFF TGTGCCAGCAGCTTTGGCTCCACAACCTACAATGAGCAGTTCTTC TRBJ2-1 TRBV7-2 . . 15
CASSQDHSRGYAFTDTQYF TGCGCCAGCAGCCAAGATCACAGCAGGGGGTATGCCTTCACAGATACGCAGTATTTT TRBJ2-3 TRBV4-3 many TRBD1 19
CASSALGSNEQYF TGCGCCAGCAGCGCGCTTGGGAGTAATGAGCAGTACTTC TRBJ2-7 TRBV4-3 . . 13
CASSWDFGNQPQHF TGTGCCAGCAGCTGGGACTTTGGCAATCAGCCCCAGCATTTT TRBJ1-5 TRBV12-3/TRBV12-4 . . 14
CASSLDSRNYGYTF TGTGCCAGCAGCTTGGACAGCAGAAACTATGGCTACACCTTC TRBJ1-2 TRBV7-2 many . 14
CASSLNADHPYEQYF TGTGCCAGCAGCCTTAACGCAGACCACCCCTACGAGCAGTACTTC TRBJ2-7 TRBV21-1 many . 15
CASSGINQPQHF TGTGCCAGCAGTGGAATCAATCAGCCCCAGCATTTT TRBJ1-5 TRBV12-3/TRBV12-4 . . 12
CTSSQGPGNYGYTF TGCACCAGCAGTCAAGGTCCGGGGAACTATGGCTACACCTTC TRBJ1-2 TRBV23-1 . . 14
CASSLSLGKETQYF TGCGCCAGCAGCTTAAGTCTGGGGAAGGAGACCCAGTACTTC TRBJ2-5 TRBV5-1 many . 14
CASSLRIGRNGYTF TGTGCCAGCAGCCTTCGGATTGGGAGGAATGGCTACACCTTC TRBJ1-2 TRBV7-2 . . 14
CASSPSLATGANVLTF TGTGCCAGCTCACCCAGCTTAGCTACTGGGGCCAACGTCCTGACTTTC TRBJ2-6 TRBV18 few . 16
CATSDNTGLYGYTF TGTGCCACCAGTGATAACACAGGATTATATGGCTACACCTTC TRBJ1-2 TRBV24-1 . . 14
CASSLGRGSGNSPLHF TGCGCCAGCAGCTTGGGCAGGGGGTCCGGGAATTCACCCCTCCACTTT TRBJ1-6 TRBV5-1 few TRBD1 16
CASSFAGGRGNYGYTF TGTGCCAGCAGTTTCGCGGGTGGCAGGGGTAACTATGGCTACACCTTC TRBJ1-2 TRBV6-5 . . 16
CASSQSGVTYGYTF TGTGCCAGCAGCCAGTCAGGGGTGACCTATGGCTACACCTTC TRBJ1-2 TRBV9 . . 14
CASSYDGMETQYF TGTGCCAGCAGTTACGATGGGATGGAGACCCAGTACTTC TRBJ2-5 TRBV6-5 . . 13
CASSARLDSFGTQYF TGTGCCAGCAGCGCCCGACTAGATAGTTTTGGTACGCAGTATTTT TRBJ2-3 TRBV7-2 few . 15
CASSLGGRSKYRETQYF TGTGCCAGCAGCTTGGGGGGGCGATCCAAGTACCGAGAGACCCAGTACTTC TRBJ2-5 TRBV5-6 . . 17
CSARRTGEKDYGYTF TGCAGTGCTAGAAGGACAGGGGAGAAGGACTATGGCTACACCTTC TRBJ1-2 TRBV20-1 many TRBD1 15
CSASLVSKNTEAFF TGCAGTGCTAGTTTAGTCAGCAAGAACACTGAAGCTTTCTTT TRBJ1-1 TRBV20-1 . . 14
CASSWGRISNEQFF TGTGCCAGCAGTTGGGGCAGAATAAGCAATGAGCAGTTCTTC TRBJ2-1 TRBV6-2/TRBV6-3 many . 14
CASSYSGQGWTQYF TGTGCCAGCAGTTACTCGGGACAGGGGTGGACCCAGTACTTC TRBJ2-5 TRBV6-5 many TRBD1 14
CASSLDPGLGYTF TGTGCCAGCAGCTTAGACCCAGGACTAGGCTACACCTTC TRBJ1-2 TRBV7-2 few . 13
CASKRWTANTGELFF TGTGCCAGCAAGCGATGGACAGCGAACACCGGGGAGCTGTTTTTT TRBJ2-2 TRBV7-2 few . 15
CATSRESTDMNTEAFF TGTGCCACCAGCAGAGAGAGCACAGACATGAACACTGAAGCTTTCTTT TRBJ1-1 TRBV15 . . 16